Reported below is one T cell receptor (beta chain). In the original workflow: Estimation of nucleated cell counts relied on the amplification of reference gene primers. Data came from immunoSEQ multiplex PCR; TCRdb stores just in-frame clones and leaves some out. D and trimming were read from the DNA, whereas the V and J calls and clone size are those reported in that table. The sample shows tens of thousands of clones, about nine tenths of them seen only once. These data come from a study of blood T cell repertoires in COVID-19. Turning to the study itself: Samples representing acute and convalescent COVID-19 were sourced from the United States, Italy and Spain. In each case, the material was cDNA or gDNA derived from T cells, B-cell-depleted T cells, or PBMCs.

The CDR3 contains 14 residues. CDR1 and CDR2 (germline): SGHRS, YFSETQ. V shed 4 bases and J shed 0 bases, with 11 bases lying between them. The sample was peripheral blood. V usage is TRBV5-1 and J usage is TRBJ2-7; D may be TRBD1 (5 bases). This TCR was sampled from a man aged 60 to 75 with active COVID-19. Here the CDR3 DNA reads TGCGCCAGCAGCGCTGACAGCAGCTCCTACGAGCAGTACTTC. It yields the protein CASSADSSSYEQYF.